A single sample gave rise to the 30 T cell receptor beta chains below, sequenced in a study of T cell changes during pregnancy in multiple sclerosis. The repertoire was sequenced with immunoSEQ multiplex PCR; TCRdb's copy has only in-frame clones and lacks some. There are about 98,000 clones in the sample; about 92% occur only once, and approximately 2.2% lies in the top ten. The sample in question was peripheral blood, obtained after pregnancy. All receptors derive from a female donor in good health, enrolled as a control in a pregnancy study.

Only one count was recorded for this clone. This chain joins TRBV5-1 and TRBJ1-2; D remains unclear. Germline CDR1 and CDR2: SGHRS and YFSETQ. Trimming shortened V by 3 bases and J by 3 bases, and 15 bases separated the two germline ends. The CDR3 has 15 residues. The CDR3 loop is CASSSRRAGDYGYTF. The DNA of the CDR3 is TGCGCCAGCAGCTCCCGACGGGCCGGGGACTATGGCTACACCTTC.

This sequence joins TRBV9 and TRBJ2-3, with D possibly TRBD2 on 6 matching bases. The germline V and J ends were trimmed by 4 bases and 1 base, with 22 bases remaining between them. The CDR3 is 18 residues long. CDR1 SGDLS and CDR2 YYNGEE come from the germline V gene. The CDR3 DNA reads TGTGCCAGCAGCCCCTTACTGGGACTTCCTGCAGGCACAGATACGCAGTATTTT. It yields the protein CASSPLLGLPAGTDTQYF.

Here the CDR3 reads CASSEGRGDWNEQFF. The DNA for the CDR3 is TGTGCCAGCAGTGAAGGGCGGGGTGACTGGAATGAGCAGTTCTTC. The chain carries TRBV6-1 and TRBJ2-1; D possibly corresponds to TRBD2 (6 bases). Germline lookup yields CDR1 MNHNS and CDR2 SASEGT. V lost 1 base to trimming and J lost 7 bases, with 14 bases between them. This CDR3 has 15 amino acids.

This clone was seen a single time. The CDR3 nucleotides are TGTGCCAGCAGCCCTAGCGGGTACTCCTACGAGCAGTACTTC. It yields the protein CASSPSGYSYEQYF. J is TRBJ2-7 and V is TRBV27, with 8 bases fitting TRBD2. CDR1 is MNHEY, CDR2 SMNVEV, per germline (reference sequence). This CDR3 comprises 14 residues. V lost 6 bases and J lost 0; bases outside the gene matches: 4.

For the CDR3, the DNA is TGCGCCAGCACCCTAGGGGGGGGGAGCACAGATACGCAGTATTTT. Protein: CASTLGGGSTDTQYF. V and J are TRBV5-1 and TRBJ2-3, with D perhaps TRBD2 (7 bases). CDR3 length equals 15 residues. The germline V gene has CDR1 SGHRS and CDR2 YFSETQ. Trimming left V 6 bases short and J 0 bases short, with 14 bases between.

The chain uses TRBV7-2 and TRBJ2-3, with 8 bases identical to TRBD2. Germline trimming cut 5 bases from V and 4 bases from J; bases unmatched to any gene: 14. The CDR3 is made up of 17 amino acids. The germline V gene has CDR1 SGHTA and CDR2 FQGNSA. The CDR3 DNA follows: TGTGCCAGCAGCCCCCCCGGGAGGGTCGGAGGTGCAGATACGCAGTATTTT. It yields the protein CASSPPGRVGGADTQYF.

This clone was counted a single time. J is TRBJ2-5 and V is TRBV5-4, with D perhaps matching TRBD2 (6 bases). The V gene's germline CDR1 is SGHNT and CDR2 YYREEE (reference sequence). This CDR3 comprises 15 residues. The ends were cut back, 0 bases at V and 0 bases at J, with 9 bases in the middle. CDR3 DNA sequence: TGTGCCAGCAGCTTGGCCAGGGACTACCAAGAGACCCAGTACTTC. This codes for CASSLARDYQETQYF.

This clone showed up just once. V gene TRBV30 combines with J gene TRBJ1-6; D is unresolved. This CDR3 spans 13 amino acids. Germline V lookup: CDR1 GTSNPN, CDR2 SVGIG (reference sequence). V was cut by 0 bases and J by 7 bases, with 7 bases left in between. The CDR3 DNA follows: TGTGCCTGGAGTGTACTAAGAAATTCACCCCTCCACTTT. Its translation is CAWSVLRNSPLHF.

This clone was seen only a few times. The genes are TRBV4-2 and TRBJ2-2; 8 bases map to TRBD1. CDR1 is LGHNA, CDR2 YNFKEQ, per germline. The trim removed 0 bases at V and 4 bases at J, leaving 1 base unmatched. This CDR3 contains 15 residues. CDR3 in DNA: TGTGCCAGCAGCCAAGAGGGACAGGTCACCGGGGAGCTGTTTTTT. Its protein is CASSQEGQVTGELFF.

The genes are TRBV7-9 and TRBJ1-2; the D gene is possibly TRBD1 (6 bases). Germline CDR1 and CDR2: SEHNR and FQNEAQ (reference sequence). This CDR3 has 14 amino acids. Trimming removed 2 bases from V and 6 bases from J, with 13 bases in between. CDR3 bases: TGTGCCAGCAGCTTATTCGAGGGGGGGAATGGCTACACCTTC. Protein product: CASSLFEGGNGYTF.

This chain connects TRBV5-6 to TRBJ2-7; TRBD1 agrees at 8 bases. V lost 5 bases and J lost 6; bases outside the gene matches: 7. Per the germline V gene, CDR1 is SGHDT and CDR2 is YYEEEE. The CDR3 consists of 13 residues. This CDR3 is CASRSTGAGEQYF. For the CDR3, the DNA is TGTGCCAGCAGGTCGACAGGGGCGGGCGAGCAGTACTTC.

The chain carries TRBV6-6 and TRBJ1-1; D unclear. V lost 0 bases and J lost 1, with 9 bases in between. The CDR3 length is 15 residues. Germline values: CDR1 MNHNY, CDR2 SVGAGI (reference sequence). The CDR3 DNA follows: TGTGCCAGCAGTTACTCGCATCGGGGGAACACTGAAGCTTTCTTT. It yields the protein CASSYSHRGNTEAFF.

The chain recombines TRBV19 with TRBJ2-1; TRBD2 might be the D (5 bases). CDR1 and CDR2 from the germline V gene are LNHDA and SQIVND (reference sequence). This CDR3 is 11 amino acids long. The germline V and J ends were trimmed by 10 bases and 6 bases, with 10 bases remaining between them. CDR3 in DNA: TGTGCCACTGGACTTTTCAATGAGCAGTTCTTC. Translation gives CATGLFNEQFF.

The gene calls are TRBV6-1 and TRBJ2-7, with 7 bases identical to TRBD1. This CDR3 spans 14 amino acids. The V gene's germline CDR1 is MNHNS and CDR2 SASEGT. V lost 6 bases to trimming and J lost 2 bases; unmatched junction nucleotides: 7. The CDR3 DNA reads TGTGCCAGCAGCCCCGGGACAGCGCCCTACGAGCAGTACTTC. Translated, it gives CASSPGTAPYEQYF.

J is TRBJ1-5 and V is TRBV6-1; D possibly corresponds to TRBD1 (5 bases). Deletions cut 1 base from V and 6 bases from J, with 10 bases between. This CDR3 has 14 residues. The germline V gene has CDR1 MNHNS and CDR2 SASEGT. CDR3 DNA: TGTGCCAGCAGTGAAGACGGGGACTCTCAGCCCCAGCATTTT. Translating gives CASSEDGDSQPQHF.

On this clone itself: The junction shows a germline mismatch at one end, possibly a read error. The J gene is TRBJ2-3, the V gene TRBV7-7; TRBD2 might be the D (6 bases). Germline assignment: CDR1 SSHAT and CDR2 FNYEAQ (reference sequence). The CDR3 loop spans 15 amino acids. In nucleotides, the CDR3 is TGTGCTAGCAGCTTAGGCGGGGATCACACAGATACGCAGTATTTT. Protein sequence: CASSLGGDHTDTQYF. The variable domain in full, completed from reference TRBV7-7 and TRBJ2-3, reads GAGVSQSPRYKVTKRGQDVTLRCDPISSHATLYWYQQALGQGPEFLTYFNYEAQPDKSGLPSDRFSAERPEGSISTLTIQRTEQRDSAMYRCASSLGGDHTDTQYFGPGTRLTVL.

The chain carries TRBV5-1 and TRBJ2-7; the match to TRBD2 covers 11 bases. Germline V gives CDR1 SGHRS, CDR2 YFSETQ. The CDR3 totals 18 residues. V was clipped by 1 base and J by 3 bases; unmatched bases: 12. Written as DNA, the CDR3 is TGCGCCAGCAGCTTGCCCGCTCGTCCGGGACTAGCGGTCTACGAGCAGTACTTC. It codes for CASSLPARPGLAVYEQYF.

V and J are TRBV7-9 and TRBJ2-5; 8 nucleotides line up with TRBD1. Gene TRBJ2-7 matches the end of the DNA better, so the J call may be wrong. The germline gives CDR1 SEHNR, CDR2 FQNEAQ (reference sequence). The CDR3 has 16 amino acids. CDR3 sequence reads: CASSQAPGQEFYEQYF. The CDR3 coding sequence is TGTGCCAGCAGTCAAGCGCCGGGACAGGAATTCTACGAGCAGTACTTC.

J is TRBJ1-1 and V is TRBV2; 8 nucleotides match TRBD1. The CDR3 loop spans 14 amino acids. Germline assignment: CDR1 SNHLY and CDR2 FYNNEI. The J segment lost 3 bases and the V segment lost 8 bases, leaving 8 bases of the junction unmatched. The CDR3 DNA reads TGTGCCAGCCACCAGACGACAGGGGACACTGAAGCTTTCTTT. Translation: CASHQTTGDTEAFF.

The rearrangement uses TRBV7-9 and TRBJ1-2; 11 nucleotides align to TRBD1. Germline V gives CDR1 SEHNR, CDR2 FQNEAQ (reference sequence). This CDR3 region has 15 residues. With V trimmed by 6 bases and J by 7 bases, 10 bases remained unmatched. CDR3 residues: CASRTVGQGAGGYTF. CDR3 nucleotides: TGTGCCAGCAGGACCGTAGGACAGGGGGCCGGTGGCTACACCTTC. Full variable domain (remainder filled in from reference TRBV7-9 and TRBJ1-2): DTGVSQNPRHKITKRGQNVTFRCDPISEHNRLYWYRQTLGQGPEFLTYFQNEAQLEKSRLLSDRFSAERPKGSFSTLEIQRTEQGDSAMYLCASRTVGQGAGGYTFGSGTRLTVV.

The chain is built from TRBV29-1 and TRBJ2-2; D might be TRBD2 (6 bases). Germline CDR1 reads SQVTM; CDR2 reads ANQGSEA. Between the trimmed V and J ends, which lost 8 bases and 7 bases, there was a span of 20 bases. The CDR3 contains 14 residues. The CDR3 DNA follows: TGCAGCCTCTCCTCAGCGGGTGGGGGCGGGGAGCTGTTTTTT. It yields the protein CSLSSAGGGGELFF.

The count of this clone is one. V and J are TRBV6-5 and TRBJ1-2; tentatively, D is TRBD1 (6 bases). CDR3 size: 14 residues. Germline CDR1 MNHEY, CDR2 SVGAGI. V shed 5 bases and J shed 2 bases, with 12 bases lying between them. The CDR3 DNA is TGTGCCAGCAGTGACTATACAGGGAACTATGGCTACACCTTC. Translation: CASSDYTGNYGYTF.

V gene TRBV15 combines with J gene TRBJ1-5; TRBD1 might be the D (5 bases). Trimming removed 0 bases from V and 6 bases from J, with 21 bases in between. The CDR3 covers 18 residues. Germline assignment: CDR1 LNHNV and CDR2 YYDKDF (reference sequence). CDR3 loop: CATSRDPGRAYGFQPQHF. In nucleotides, the CDR3 is TGTGCCACCAGCAGAGATCCAGGGCGAGCTTACGGATTTCAGCCCCAGCATTTT.

This chain joins TRBV5-1 and TRBJ2-1; 12 bases align to TRBD2. The CDR3 extends over 14 amino acids. Germline CDR1 SGHRS, CDR2 YFSETQ. V shed 0 bases, J shed 10 bases, and the junction held 2 bases outside the gene matches. CDR3 sequence reads: CASSLEGLAGEQFF. DNA of the CDR3: TGCGCCAGCAGCTTGGAAGGACTAGCGGGAGAGCAGTTCTTC.

This rearrangement joins TRBV18 to TRBJ1-5; tentatively, D is TRBD1 (6 bases). Germline lookup yields CDR1 KGHSH and CDR2 LQKENI. CDR3 length equals 16 residues. V lost 6 bases, J lost 6 bases, and 21 bases lay in between. CDR3 region: CASSLEQGMAGQPQHF. For the CDR3, the DNA is TGTGCCAGCTCCCTCGAACAGGGAATGGCCGGTCAGCCCCAGCATTTT.

The chain recombines TRBV7-6 with TRBJ2-7; the match to TRBD1 covers 7 bases. Germline V gene data show CDR1 as SGHVS and CDR2 as FNYEAQ. There are 14 residues in the CDR3. Germline trimming cut 5 bases from V and 2 bases from J; bases unmatched to any gene: 6. This CDR3 reads CASSHADRPYEQYF. The DNA of the CDR3 is TGTGCCAGCAGCCATGCGGACAGGCCCTACGAGCAGTACTTC.

This chain uses TRBV10-1 with TRBJ2-2; 8 bases map to TRBD1. Germline CDR1 and CDR2: WNHNN and SYGVQD (reference sequence). The J segment lost 6 bases and the V segment lost 5 bases, leaving 11 bases of the junction unmatched. The CDR3 contains 16 residues. In DNA form, the CDR3 reads TGCGCCAGCAGTTCTGGACAGGGTATCGAGGCCGGGGAGCTGTTTTTT. Translation gives CASSSGQGIEAGELFF.

The rearrangement joins TRBV7-8 to TRBJ1-5; D possibly corresponds to TRBD1 (6 bases). Looked up from germline, CDR1 is SGHVS and CDR2 is FQNEAQ. This CDR3 has 17 residues. V shed 0 bases and J shed 10 bases, with 22 bases lying between them. CDR3 sequence: CASSLAPPGGSISPQHF. In DNA, the CDR3 is TGTGCCAGCAGCTTAGCCCCCCCTGGGGGCTCTATCAGCCCCCAGCATTTT. Drawing the rest from reference TRBV7-8 and TRBJ1-5, the complete variable domain is GAGVSQSPRYKVAKRGQDVALRCDPISGHVSLFWYQQALGQGPEFLTYFQNEAQLDKSGLPSDRFFAERPEGSVSTLKIQRTQQEDSAVYLCASSLAPPGGSISPQHFGDGTRLSIL.

CDR3 nucleotide sequence: TGCGCCAGCAGACCCGGGACAGGGGCCTACGAGCAGTACTTC. Its translation: CASRPGTGAYEQYF. J is TRBJ2-7 and V is TRBV5-1; 10 bases fit TRBD1. Germline V gene data show CDR1 as SGHRS and CDR2 as YFSETQ. The CDR3 consists of 14 residues. The ends lost 5 bases at V and 2 bases at J; junction bases unmatched: 4.

This clone was observed a few times. This chain connects TRBV14 to TRBJ1-1, with D possibly matching TRBD1 (6 bases). The CDR3 contains 11 residues. Trimming took off 9 bases at V and 4 bases at J, with 9 bases between the two ends. Looked up from germline, CDR1 is SGHDN and CDR2 is FVKESK. The CDR3 is CARGAGTEAFF. CDR3 coding DNA: TGTGCCAGGGGGGCGGGCACTGAAGCTTTCTTT.